This entry lists 32 T cell receptor beta chains sequenced from one sample in a study of T cells in Graves' hyperthyroidism and ophthalmopathy (dated by TCRdb to between 2018 and 2021). The library was generated by multiplex PCR. Reads for this sample came from an Illumina HiSeq 2000. Amplification of TCR beta CDR3 regions was carried out from RNA transcripts. A first-round RT-PCR of the TCR CDR3 used the HTBI primer set with the Qiagen OneStep RT-PCR kit. TCRdb's own reprocessing of the public reads used fastp at Q25 and MiXCR and kept productive beta chains. Records with the same CDR3 protein are collapsed into one entry carrying the most frequent genes and DNA. Across this sample there are over 300,000 distinct CDR3 sequences, with roughly 13% seen only once. The ten largest make up roughly 33% of the sample. The material sequenced was blood. The source of these receptors is a woman between 35 and 50 years old with Graves' ophthalmopathy.

This clonotype showed up many times. The genes are TRBV10-1 and TRBJ2-2; D call uncertain. There are 14 residues in the CDR3. V was trimmed by 3 bases and J by 5 bases, leaving 10 bases between them. Germline values: CDR1 WNHNN, CDR2 SYGVQD (reference sequence). CDR3 bases: TGCGCCAGCAGTGAAGTCGTAGGTACCGGGGAGCTGTTTTTT. It codes for CASSEVVGTGELFF.

V gene TRBV7-9 combines with J gene TRBJ1-4, with 7 bases matching TRBD1. CDR3 length: 12 residues. The germline CDR1 and CDR2 sequences are SEHNR and FQNEAQ (reference sequence). Unmatched junction bases numbered 4, after V lost 4 bases and J lost 11 bases. CDR3 loop: CASSSAQGKLFF. As DNA, the CDR3 is TGTGCCAGCAGCTCTGCACAGGGGAAACTGTTTTTT.

The sample holds many counts of this clonotype. The chain combines TRBV2 with TRBJ1-5, with TRBD1 as a possible D gene (6 bases). Trimming shortened V by 6 bases and J by 0 bases, and 9 bases separated the two germline ends. The CDR3 has 14 amino acids. Germline CDR1 and CDR2: SNHLY and FYNNEI. For the CDR3, the DNA is TGTGCCAGCAGCGCGGACAGTAGCAATCAGCCCCAGCATTTT. Translating gives CASSADSSNQPQHF. The variable domain in full, completed from reference TRBV2 and TRBJ1-5, reads EPEVTQTPSHQVTQMGQEVILRCVPISNHLYFYWYRQILGQKVEFLVSFYNNEISEKSEIFDDQFSVERPDGSNFTLKIRSTKLEDSAMYFCASSADSSNQPQHFGDGTRLSIL.

This clonotype was seen at least ten times. This sequence joins TRBV6-1 and TRBJ2-7; 8 bases fit TRBD1. V shed 6 bases, J shed 5 bases, and the junction held 3 bases outside the gene matches. CDR1 and CDR2 (germline): MNHNS, SASEGT. This CDR3 spans 12 amino acids. CDR3 protein: CASRDRVNEQYF. The CDR3 coding sequence is TGTGCCAGCAGGGACAGGGTCAACGAGCAGTACTTC.

This clonotype was counted at least ten times. CDR3 amino acids: CSARGGTGEAFF. The CDR3 DNA sequence: TGCAGTGCTAGGGGAGGTACGGGTGAAGCTTTCTTT. The genes are TRBV20-1 and TRBJ1-1; no firm D call. CDR3 length: 12 residues. Germline CDR1 DFQATT, CDR2 SNEGSKA (reference sequence). V gave up 3 bases and J gave up 7 bases, with 12 bases separating them.

The rearrangement joins TRBV20-1 to TRBJ1-5; D might be TRBD1 (5 bases). Trimming removed 0 bases from V and 4 bases from J, with 10 bases in between. The CDR3 contains 14 residues. The germline V gene has CDR1 DFQATT and CDR2 SNEGSKA (reference sequence). The CDR3 is CSARDFAGNQPQHF. CDR3 bases: TGCAGTGCTAGAGATTTCGCAGGGAATCAGCCCCAGCATTTT.

In its sample, this clonotype was seen many times. The chain combines TRBV12-3 or TRBV12-4 with TRBJ2-2; either TRBD1 or TRBD2 may supply D (5 bases each). CDR3 size: 14 residues. Trimming removed 0 bases from V and 8 bases from J, with 10 bases in between. The CDR3 sequence: CASSLAGEAGELFF. In DNA form, the CDR3 reads TGTGCCAGCAGTTTAGCGGGGGAAGCTGGGGAGCTGTTTTTT.

The J gene is TRBJ1-1, the V gene TRBV3-1; weak D call: TRBD1 (5 bases). CDR3 size: 13 residues. V lost 4 bases and J lost 7, with 13 bases in between. CDR1 LGHDT and CDR2 YNNKEL come from the germline V gene (reference sequence). This CDR3 reads CASSRHGGGEAFF. CDR3 nucleotide sequence: TGTGCCAGCAGCCGCCATGGGGGGGGTGAAGCTTTCTTT.

This clonotype came up many times. The chain couples TRBV27 to TRBJ2-7; 12 bases line up with TRBD2. There are 17 residues in the CDR3. V shed 1 base and J 4 bases; nucleotides not matched to a gene: 8. CDR1 and CDR2 (germline): MNHEY, SMNVEV (reference sequence). In DNA, the CDR3 is TGTGCCAGCAGTTTATTGGCTAGCGGGAGGGCGAGGTACGAGCAGTACTTC. It encodes CASSLLASGRARYEQYF.

The chain is built from TRBV5-4 and TRBJ2-4; D is perhaps TRBD2 (7 bases). CDR1 SGHNT and CDR2 YYREEE come from the germline V gene (reference sequence). The CDR3 loop spans 16 amino acids. V was pared by 0 bases and J by 8 bases, with 18 bases between. The CDR3 nucleotides are TGTGCCAGCAGCTTGGCACCACCAAGGGGGGGGTACATTCAGTACTTC. Translating it yields CASSLAPPRGGYIQYF.

The table lists this clonotype with many counts. This chain links TRBV2 with TRBJ2-2, with 8 positions matching TRBD2. Germline trimming cut 1 base from V and 2 bases from J; bases unmatched to any gene: 0. CDR3 size: 15 residues. Germline V gene lookup returns CDR1 SNHLY and CDR2 FYNNEI. The CDR3: CASSEVAGNTGELFF. The CDR3 coding sequence is TGTGCCAGCAGTGAAGTAGCGGGAAACACCGGGGAGCTGTTTTTT.

This clonotype appeared many times. The CDR3 coding sequence is TGTGCCAGCTGGAAGTGGGACAGCTCTGGAAACACCATATATTTT. This encodes CASWKWDSSGNTIYF. The chain recombines TRBV6-1 with TRBJ1-3, with 7 bases matching TRBD1. Trimming took 8 bases from V and 0 from J; bases not matched to a gene: 7. Germline V gene data show CDR1 as MNHNS and CDR2 as SASEGT. The CDR3 has 15 residues.

The sample holds many counts of this clonotype. This chain uses TRBV2 with TRBJ1-2, with 9 positions matching TRBD1. Germline CDR1 reads SNHLY; CDR2 reads FYNNEI. The length of the CDR3 is 14 residues. Trimming removed 2 bases from V and 8 bases from J; junction bases left unmatched: 6. This CDR3 reads CASSEMRQGGGYTF. Here the CDR3 DNA reads TGTGCCAGCAGTGAAATGAGACAGGGGGGCGGCTACACCTTC.

This clonotype has at least ten counts. Here the CDR3 reads CSVAGQGEGEKLFF. DNA for the CDR3: TGCAGCGTTGCTGGACAGGGGGAGGGTGAAAAACTGTTTTTT. J is TRBJ1-4 and V is TRBV29-1; 10 bases match TRBD1. The CDR3 contains 14 residues. Germline CDR1 and CDR2: SQVTM and ANQGSEA. V was pared by 4 bases and J by 7 bases, with 6 bases of the junction left unmatched.

This clonotype was seen many times. This rearrangement joins TRBV11-2 to TRBJ2-3; D ambiguous. CDR3 length: 14 residues. In germline, CDR1 is SGHAT, CDR2 FQNNGV. The germline V and J ends were trimmed by 4 bases and 0 bases, with 8 bases remaining between them. For the CDR3, the DNA is TGTGCCAGCAGCTCGCTGATAAGCACAGATACGCAGTATTTT. This encodes CASSSLISTDTQYF.

This clonotype was seen at least ten times. V gene TRBV11-2 combines with J gene TRBJ2-3; D is ambiguous. The CDR3 runs 14 residues. CDR1 and CDR2 (germline): SGHAT, FQNNGV. V was cut by 1 base and J by 4 bases, with 9 bases left in between. The CDR3 loop reads CASSLVVRPDTQYF. DNA for the CDR3: TGTGCCAGCAGCTTAGTTGTTCGTCCAGATACGCAGTATTTT. Filled out from reference TRBV11-2 and TRBJ2-3, the complete variable domain reads EAGVAQSPRYKIIEKRQSVAFWCNPISGHATLYWYQQILGQGPKLLIQFQNNGVVDDSQLPKDRFSAERLKGVDSTLKIQPAKLEDSAVYLCASSLVVRPDTQYFGPGTRLTVL.

This clonotype was recorded at least ten times. The chain combines TRBV27 with TRBJ2-7, with a possible D match to TRBD2 (5 bases). Germline V lookup: CDR1 MNHEY, CDR2 SMNVEV (reference sequence). V gave up 2 bases and J gave up 1 base, with 6 bases separating them. The CDR3 extends over 13 amino acids. CDR3 nucleotides: TGTGCCAGCAGTTTAAGCGGATCCTACGAGCAGTACTTC. Translated, it gives CASSLSGSYEQYF.

The sample holds many counts of this clonotype. The rearrangement links TRBV11-2 to TRBJ2-1; 7 nucleotides match TRBD2. The CDR3 has 16 residues. The V segment lost 1 base and the J segment 2 bases; nucleotides outside the gene matches: 5. Per germline, CDR1 SGHAT and CDR2 FQNNGV. The CDR3 DNA is TGTGCCAGCAGCTTAGGGGAGGGTTTCACCTACAATGAGCAGTTCTTC. Its protein product is CASSLGEGFTYNEQFF.

The chain recombines TRBV7-6 with TRBJ2-7; either TRBD1 or TRBD2 may supply D (5 bases each). The CDR3 runs to 13 residues. The ends were cut back, 5 bases at V and 4 bases at J, with 12 bases in the middle. Germline CDR1 is SGHVS and CDR2 is FNYEAQ. CDR3 DNA: TGTGCCAGCAGCCGGCCAGGGAGTTACGAGCAGTACTTC. It codes for CASSRPGSYEQYF.

The chain combines TRBV5-4 with TRBJ2-3, with 9 bases that match TRBD2. Germline-derived CDR1 and CDR2 are SGHNT and YYREEE (reference sequence). This CDR3 spans 15 amino acids. Unmatched junction bases numbered 9, after V lost 2 bases and J lost 8 bases. The DNA of the CDR3 is TGTGCCAGCAGCTTCGGGGTAGCGGGAGAATCTACGCAGTATTTT. Its translation: CASSFGVAGESTQYF.

This clonotype occurred many times. V is TRBV2 and J is TRBJ2-7; no reliable D call. The CDR3 length is 13 residues. V lost 4 bases and J 4 bases, leaving 11 bases between the germline ends. Germline lookup yields CDR1 SNHLY and CDR2 FYNNEI. DNA for the CDR3: TGTGCCAGCAGTGGGAATTCTTTATACGAGCAGTACTTC. Its translation: CASSGNSLYEQYF. Looking up the rest from reference TRBV2 and TRBJ2-7 gives the full variable domain: EPEVTQTPSHQVTQMGQEVILRCVPISNHLYFYWYRQILGQKVEFLVSFYNNEISEKSEIFDDQFSVERPDGSNFTLKIRSTKLEDSAMYFCASSGNSLYEQYFGPGTRLTVT.

This clonotype was observed at least ten times. The chain links TRBV10-2 to TRBJ1-6, with TRBD1 identical over 9 bases. The CDR3 runs 16 residues. The germline gives CDR1 WSHSY, CDR2 SAAADI. The V gene end was trimmed by 7 bases and the J gene end by 7 bases; junction bases not matched to a gene: 11. CDR3 sequence: CASNTGTGRINSPLHF. The CDR3 DNA reads TGCGCCAGCAACACCGGGACAGGGCGCATAAATTCACCCCTCCACTTT.

This clonotype was seen a few times. This chain links TRBV20-1 with TRBJ2-5, with D possibly being TRBD2 (5 bases). The V gene lost 2 bases and the J gene lost 3 bases, with 13 bases spanning the gap. CDR3 length equals 14 residues. Germline V gene data show CDR1 as DFQATT and CDR2 as SNEGSKA (reference sequence). The CDR3, as DNA: TGCAGTGCTAGAAACGCTGAGGAGGAAGAGACCCAGTACTTC. It translates to CSARNAEEEETQYF.

This clonotype was counted ten times or more. The rearrangement joins TRBV6-1 to TRBJ1-5; tentative D call: TRBD1 (6 bases). This CDR3 has 16 residues. Per germline, CDR1 MNHNS and CDR2 SASEGT. Trimming left V 2 bases short and J 5 bases short, with 16 bases between. The CDR3 DNA sequence: TGTGCCAGCAGTGAAAATGGGCGACAGGCTTATCAGCCCCAGCATTTT. This codes for CASSENGRQAYQPQHF.

Many counts were recorded for this clonotype. The V gene is TRBV2, the J gene TRBJ1-2; 7 bases map to TRBD1. Trimming cost V 6 bases and J 4 bases; bases outside gene matches: 5. Germline loops: CDR1 SNHLY, CDR2 FYNNEI. The CDR3 contains 13 residues. The CDR3 loop is CASRQGVGYGYTF. CDR3 sequence (DNA): TGTGCCAGCAGGCAGGGGGTCGGCTATGGCTACACCTTC.

This clonotype was recorded at least ten times. The chain has TRBV15 and TRBJ2-1; tentatively, D is TRBD2 (5 bases). This CDR3 has 16 amino acids. V lost 8 bases and J 5 bases, leaving 22 bases between the germline ends. The V gene's germline CDR1 is LNHNV and CDR2 YYDKDF (reference sequence). The CDR3 reads CATSPPAGLANNEQFF. In DNA, the CDR3 is TGTGCCACCTCTCCGCCAGCCGGGCTAGCCAACAATGAGCAGTTCTTC.

In its sample, this clonotype was seen many times. V is TRBV29-1 and J is TRBJ2-7; D is uncertain. Germline CDR1 SQVTM, CDR2 ANQGSEA. Trimming shortened V by 7 bases and J by 4 bases, and 11 bases separated the two germline ends. The CDR3 loop spans 11 amino acids. This CDR3 reads CSGAEAYEQYF. The CDR3, as DNA: TGCAGCGGGGCTGAAGCGTACGAGCAGTACTTC.

J is TRBJ2-1 and V is TRBV19; 7 nucleotides agree with TRBD1. The CDR3 contains 15 residues. CDR1 and CDR2 (germline): LNHDA, SQIVND (reference sequence). Losses at the gene ends were 1 base for V and 4 bases for J; bases not matched to a gene: 4. This CDR3 reads CASSIAPGQYNEQFF. The CDR3 DNA reads as TGTGCCAGTAGTATAGCGCCGGGACAGTACAATGAGCAGTTCTTC.

This clonotype was found many times. This chain links TRBV20-1 with TRBJ2-7; D remains unclear. Trimming removed 1 base from V and 2 bases from J, with 9 bases in between. The V gene's germline CDR1 is DFQATT and CDR2 SNEGSKA (reference sequence). The length of the CDR3 is 13 residues. CDR3 nucleotide sequence: TGCAGTGCTAGAGGTGAACAACCCTACGAGCAGTACTTC. Translation: CSARGEQPYEQYF.

This clonotype showed up many times. The chain couples TRBV12-3 or TRBV12-4 to TRBJ2-1; TRBD2 is a possible D gene (6 bases). This CDR3 comprises 16 residues. V lost 6 bases and J lost 0, with 15 bases in between. In DNA form, the CDR3 reads TGTGCCAGCAGCCCCAGCGGGCTTAGCTCCTACAATGAGCAGTTCTTC. Protein: CASSPSGLSSYNEQFF.

This chain connects TRBV5-4 to TRBJ2-3; 9 nucleotides agree with TRBD2. The junction had 8 bases not matched to a gene; V was cut back by 4 bases and J by 5 bases. CDR1 and CDR2 from the germline V gene are SGHNT and YYREEE (reference sequence). The CDR3 covers 15 residues. As DNA, the CDR3 is TGTGCCAGCAGCATTAGCGGGAGCTCCAGAGATACGCAGTATTTT. Translation gives CASSISGSSRDTQYF.

In the case of this clonotype: This may stem from a read error, because a much larger clone lies one nucleotide away. This chain links TRBV7-2 with TRBJ1-1; D uncertain. CDR1 SGHTA and CDR2 FQGNSA come from the germline V gene. V gave up 6 bases and J gave up 1 base, with 12 bases separating them. The CDR3 loop spans 14 amino acids. The CDR3 DNA is TGTGCCAGCAGTCGGCAGGAGGAGAACACTGAAGCTTTCTTT. Its protein product is CASSRQEENTEAFF.